This TCR beta chain is drawn from a study of graft-versus-host responses after intestinal transplantation. Germline-derived CDR1 and CDR2 are KGHSH and LQKENI. The CDR3 runs 15 residues. Once graft tissue had been processed, intraepithelial and lamina propria lymphocytes were released. This clone has more than one count but fewer than ten. Compared with germline, one end of the junction differs, possibly owing to a read error. Sequencing used immunoSEQ multiplex PCR; TCRdb keeps in-frame clones, though not all of them. The sample has approximately 12,000 clones, roughly 80% seen once. The sequenced sample was ileum tissue, obtained 23 days after intestinal transplant. The receptor's source is a human patient who received an intestinal transplant, so some T cells may come from the graft donor. This chain links TRBV18 with TRBJ1-5; tentative D call: TRBD1 (5 bases). Here the CDR3 DNA reads TGTGCCAGCTCCCCACGAGGACAAGGCAATCAGCCCCAGCATTTT. Its translation: CASSPRGQGNQPQHF. The full variable domain, completed using reference TRBV18 and TRBJ1-5, is NAGVMQNPRHLVRRRGQEARLRCSPMKGHSHVYWYRQLPEEGLKFMVYLQKENIIDESGMPKERFSAEFPKEGPSILRIQQVVRGDSAAYFCASSPRGQGNQPQHFGDGTRLSIL.